The 20 T cell receptor beta chains listed next were all sequenced from one sample in a study of blood T cell repertoires in COVID-19 (dated by TCRdb to 2018 to 2021). Libraries were prepared through the immunoSEQ multiplex PCR assay. In TCRdb, the immuneACCESS table is reduced to in-frame sequences with V and J assigned. These tables do not hold every clone; where another copy was compared, an unresolved V gene accounts for under half, and the others remain unexplained. In this sample the table shows around 150,000 clones, roughly 82% of which occur a single time. The top ten hold 7% of the sample. Sequences were obtained from peripheral blood. The receptors derive from a woman aged 40 to 55 with COVID-19, enrolled during active disease.

CDR3 protein: CASSLVKEAEQFF. CDR3 DNA sequence: TGTGCCAGCAGCTTAGTGAAGGAGGCGGAGCAGTTCTTC. The chain employs TRBV7-6 and TRBJ2-1; D might be TRBD2 (5 bases). V lost 1 base, J lost 10 bases, and 11 bases lay in between. This CDR3 is 13 amino acids long. Looked up from germline, CDR1 is SGHVS and CDR2 is FNYEAQ. Variable domain in full (rest from reference TRBV7-6 and TRBJ2-1): GAGVSQSPRYKVTKRGQDVALRCDPISGHVSLYWYRQALGQGPEFLTYFNYEAQQDKSGLPNDRFSAERPEGSISTLTIQRTEQRDSAMYRCASSLVKEAEQFFGPGTRLTVL.

The rearrangement uses TRBV9 and TRBJ1-5, with a possible D match to TRBD1 (5 bases). Germline V gene lookup returns CDR1 SGDLS and CDR2 YYNGEE. V was pared by 2 bases and J by 8 bases, with 17 bases between. This CDR3 is built from 15 residues. DNA for the CDR3: TGTGCCAGCAGCGTGGGGGGTAGGGAGGGTGAGCCCCAGCATTTT. It specifies CASSVGGREGEPQHF.

V gene TRBV19 combines with J gene TRBJ2-3; D is unclear. Germline V gives CDR1 LNHDA, CDR2 SQIVND (reference sequence). This CDR3 comprises 13 residues. The V and J ends lost 2 bases and 5 bases respectively, with 8 bases between them. CDR3 residues: CASSISFGDTQYF. The DNA for the CDR3 is TGTGCCAGTAGTATAAGTTTCGGAGATACGCAGTATTTT. The full variable domain, rest sourced from reference TRBV19 and TRBJ2-3, is DGGITQSPKYLFRKEGQNVTLSCEQNLNHDAMYWYRQDPGQGLRLIYYSQIVNDFQKGDIAEGYSVSREKKESFPLTVTSAQKNPTAFYLCASSISFGDTQYFGPGTRLTVL.

The chain recombines TRBV10-3 with TRBJ2-1; 10 bases are a match to TRBD2. Germline V CDR1 and CDR2: ENHRY, SYGVKD. With 6 bases clipped from V and 10 bases from J, the junction kept 9 bases outside the gene matches. This CDR3 has 14 amino acids. The CDR3 protein is CAISHSGRADEQFF. DNA of the CDR3: TGTGCCATCAGCCACAGCGGGAGGGCCGACGAGCAGTTCTTC.

The chain links TRBV15 to TRBJ2-2; TRBD2 agrees at 11 bases. J gave up 7 bases and V 7 bases, and 11 bases lay outside the gene matches. This CDR3 is 16 amino acids long. In germline, CDR1 is LNHNV, CDR2 YYDKDF (reference sequence). The DNA for the CDR3 is TGTGCCACCATCCTTAGCGGGAGGGCCAATAACGGGGAGCTGTTTTTT. It is translated as CATILSGRANNGELFF.

The V call is TRBV29-1, the J call TRBJ2-5; D unresolved. From germline, CDR1 is SQVTM and CDR2 ANQGSEA. Trimming took 4 bases from V and 4 from J, leaving 10 bases between them. CDR3 length: 12 residues. CDR3 protein: CSVGVAGETQYF. The CDR3 region has the DNA TGCAGCGTTGGGGTGGCAGGAGAGACCCAGTACTTC.

V gene TRBV4-1 combines with J gene TRBJ2-2; TRBD1 matches 10 bases. This CDR3 has 16 residues. V shed 1 base and J 3 bases; nucleotides not matched to a gene: 2. The germline V gene has CDR1 MGHRA and CDR2 YSYEKL. In DNA form, the CDR3 reads TGCGCCAGCAGCCAAGCCGGGACAGGGGACACCGGGGAGCTGTTTTTT. This codes for CASSQAGTGDTGELFF.

The chain has TRBV18 and TRBJ2-2; 8 bases fit TRBD2. V trimming: 6 bases; J trimming: 5 bases; junction bases outside the gene matches: 8. The CDR3 is made up of 15 amino acids. Germline loops: CDR1 KGHSH, CDR2 LQKENI. Written as DNA, the CDR3 is TGTGCCAGCTCCCCTGCGGGAGGAGGAACCGGGGAGCTGTTTTTT. Translation: CASSPAGGGTGELFF.

The chain links TRBV11-3 to TRBJ2-7, with no clear D. V dropped 0 bases and J dropped 5 bases, with 23 bases sitting between them. CDR1 and CDR2 from the germline V gene are SGHNT and YENEEA. The CDR3 runs 18 residues. CDR3 protein: CASSLDRVPPEGSDEQYV. The CDR3 nucleotides read TGTGCCAGCAGCTTAGATCGGGTTCCCCCCGAAGGAAGTGACGAGCAGTACGTC.

V and J are TRBV3-1 (or the pseudogene TRBV3-2) and TRBJ1-6; TRBD1 matches at 10 bases. This CDR3 comprises 14 residues. The junction had 5 bases not matched to a gene; V was cut back by 6 bases and J by 9 bases. Germline V CDR1 and CDR2: LGHDT, YNNKEL (reference sequence). The CDR3 nucleotides read TGTGCCAGCAGGCCGGGACAGGGGAGTTCACCCCTCCACTTT. This gives the protein CASRPGQGSSPLHF.

The chain carries TRBV19 and TRBJ2-1; a weak D match, TRBD2 (6 bases). The CDR3 has 13 residues. Germline V gene data show CDR1 as LNHDA and CDR2 as SQIVND (reference sequence). Between the trimmed V and J ends, which lost 5 bases and 6 bases, there was a span of 11 bases. CDR3 in amino acids: CASSLRGGNEQFF. The DNA for the CDR3 is TGTGCCAGTAGTCTACGGGGAGGCAATGAGCAGTTCTTC.

The chain combines TRBV30 with TRBJ1-1, with D possibly being TRBD1 (5 bases). Trimming removed 4 bases at V and 5 bases at J, with 14 bases between. Germline assignment: CDR1 GTSNPN and CDR2 SVGIG (reference sequence). The CDR3 length is 13 residues. In DNA form, the CDR3 reads TGTGCCTGGAATACCCTGGGGGGAACTGAAGCTTTCTTT. Its translation: CAWNTLGGTEAFF.

This chain uses TRBV27 with TRBJ2-3; the D gene is possibly TRBD2 (5 bases). Trimming left V 3 bases short and J 2 bases short, with 12 bases between. This CDR3 is built from 15 residues. CDR1 MNHEY and CDR2 SMNVEV come from the germline V gene (reference sequence). In DNA, the CDR3 is TGTGCCAGCAGTTTGTCGGGGTTAACCACAGATACGCAGTATTTT. It encodes CASSLSGLTTDTQYF.

The gene calls are TRBV19 and TRBJ2-4; TRBD1 matches 8 bases. CDR1 and CDR2 from the germline V gene are LNHDA and SQIVND (reference sequence). V lost 4 bases, J lost 9 bases, and 8 bases stayed unmatched. CDR3 length: 14 residues. This CDR3 is CASSTGGDRSIQYF. The CDR3 DNA follows: TGTGCCAGTAGTACCGGAGGGGACAGGAGCATTCAGTACTTC.

This clone was seen a few times. The rearrangement joins TRBV28 to TRBJ2-3; TRBD2 agrees at 9 bases. The CDR3 has 17 amino acids. Germline V CDR1 and CDR2: MDHEN, SYDVKM. J gave up 2 bases and V 4 bases, and 10 bases lay outside the gene matches. This chain's CDR3 is CASSSNFRLADTDTQYF. In DNA, the CDR3 is TGTGCCAGCAGTTCAAATTTTAGACTAGCGGACACAGATACGCAGTATTTT. The variable domain in full, with the rest retrieved from reference TRBV28 and TRBJ2-3, is DVKVTQSSRYLVKRTGEKVFLECVQDMDHENMFWYRQDPGLGLRLIYFSYDVKMKEKGDIPEGYSVSREKKERFSLILESASTNQTSMYLCASSSNFRLADTDTQYFGPGTRLTVL.

The genes are TRBV19 and TRBJ2-1; 7 nucleotides line up with TRBD2. Per germline, CDR1 LNHDA and CDR2 SQIVND (reference sequence). This CDR3 region has 16 residues. The J segment lost 4 bases and the V segment lost 3 bases, leaving 9 bases of the junction unmatched. The CDR3 bases are TGTGCCAGTAGTATTGCGGGGAGGGCCAGGTACAATGAGCAGTTCTTC. It encodes CASSIAGRARYNEQFF.

The J gene is TRBJ1-4, the V gene TRBV10-1, with TRBD1 matching over 7 bases. V gave up 4 bases and J gave up 8 bases; unmatched junction bases: 1. This CDR3 has 12 amino acids. Germline-derived CDR1 and CDR2 are WNHNN and SYGVQD (reference sequence). The CDR3 coding sequence is TGCGCCAGCAGTGCGACAGGGGAAAAACTGTTTTTT. It encodes CASSATGEKLFF.

V is TRBV7-3 and J is TRBJ2-1, with 10 bases that match TRBD2. This CDR3 comprises 14 residues. The V gene end was trimmed by 6 bases and the J gene end by 10 bases; junction bases not matched to a gene: 9. Germline CDR1 reads SGHTA; CDR2 reads FQGTGA. The chain's CDR3 is CASSRSGRAEEQFF. The DNA of the CDR3 is TGTGCCAGCAGTCGAAGCGGGAGGGCCGAGGAGCAGTTCTTC.

CDR3 DNA: TGTGCCAGCAGGCCGACAGGCACCAAGGGTGGCTACACCTTC. It codes for CASRPTGTKGGYTF. This chain joins TRBV27 and TRBJ1-2; tentatively, D is TRBD1 (6 bases). Germline lookup yields CDR1 MNHEY and CDR2 SMNVEV (reference sequence). The V gene lost 6 bases and the J gene lost 7 bases, with 18 bases spanning the gap. This CDR3 comprises 14 residues.

This chain joins TRBV5-4 and TRBJ2-1; 13 bases line up with TRBD2. CDR3 length: 17 amino acids. Per germline, CDR1 SGHNT and CDR2 YYREEE (reference sequence). The V and J ends lost 4 bases and 4 bases, in that order; junction bases with no gene match: 8. CDR3 region: CASSLGGLAGNYNEQFF. The CDR3, as DNA: TGTGCCAGCAGCCTCGGGGGACTAGCGGGAAATTACAATGAGCAGTTCTTC.